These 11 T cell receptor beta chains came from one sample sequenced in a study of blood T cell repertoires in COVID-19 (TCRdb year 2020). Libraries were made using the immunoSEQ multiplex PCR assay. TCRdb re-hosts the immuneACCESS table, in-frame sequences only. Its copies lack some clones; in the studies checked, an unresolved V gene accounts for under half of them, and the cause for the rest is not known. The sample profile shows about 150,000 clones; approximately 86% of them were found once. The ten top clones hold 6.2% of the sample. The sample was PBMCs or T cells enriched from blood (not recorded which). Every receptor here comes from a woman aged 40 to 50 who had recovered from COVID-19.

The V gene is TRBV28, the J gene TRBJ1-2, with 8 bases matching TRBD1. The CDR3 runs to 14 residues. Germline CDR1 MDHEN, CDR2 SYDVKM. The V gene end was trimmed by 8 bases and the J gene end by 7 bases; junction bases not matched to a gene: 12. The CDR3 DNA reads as TGTGCCAGCGGTCAGGGGGCGCATATATCTGGCTACACCTTC. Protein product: CASGQGAHISGYTF.

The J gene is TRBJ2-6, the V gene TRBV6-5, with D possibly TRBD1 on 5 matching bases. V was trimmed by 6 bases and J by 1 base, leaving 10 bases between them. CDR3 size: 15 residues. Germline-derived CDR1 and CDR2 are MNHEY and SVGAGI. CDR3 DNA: TGTGCCAGCAGCCCCTCAGGGTCTGGGGCCAACGTCCTGACTTTC. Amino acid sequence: CASSPSGSGANVLTF.

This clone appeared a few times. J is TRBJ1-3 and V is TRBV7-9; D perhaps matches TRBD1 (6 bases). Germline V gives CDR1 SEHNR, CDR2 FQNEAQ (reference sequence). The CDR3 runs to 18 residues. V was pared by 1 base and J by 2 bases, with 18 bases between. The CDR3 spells CASSLGGRRGHTGNTIYF. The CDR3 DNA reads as TGTGCCAGCAGCTTAGGGGGTCGTCGGGGACATACTGGAAACACCATATATTTT.

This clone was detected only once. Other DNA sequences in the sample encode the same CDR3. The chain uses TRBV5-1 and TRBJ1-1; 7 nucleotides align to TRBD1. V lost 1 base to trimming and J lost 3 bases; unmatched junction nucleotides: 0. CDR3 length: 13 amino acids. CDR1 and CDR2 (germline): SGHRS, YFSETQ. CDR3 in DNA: TGCGCCAGCAGCTTGCAGGGGGACACTGAAGCTTTCTTT. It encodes CASSLQGDTEAFF.

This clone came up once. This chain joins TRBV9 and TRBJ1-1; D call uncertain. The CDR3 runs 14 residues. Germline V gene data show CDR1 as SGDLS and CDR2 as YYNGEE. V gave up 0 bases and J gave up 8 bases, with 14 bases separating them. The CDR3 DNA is TGTGCCAGCAGCGTAGCTGATGTCGGAGTCGAAGCTTTCTTT. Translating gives CASSVADVGVEAFF.

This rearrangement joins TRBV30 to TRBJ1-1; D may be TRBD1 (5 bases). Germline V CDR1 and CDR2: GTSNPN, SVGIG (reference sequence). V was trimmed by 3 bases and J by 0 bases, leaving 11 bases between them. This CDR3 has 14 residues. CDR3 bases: TGTGCCTGGAGCGTGGGGGGGATGAACACTGAAGCTTTCTTT. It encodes CAWSVGGMNTEAFF.

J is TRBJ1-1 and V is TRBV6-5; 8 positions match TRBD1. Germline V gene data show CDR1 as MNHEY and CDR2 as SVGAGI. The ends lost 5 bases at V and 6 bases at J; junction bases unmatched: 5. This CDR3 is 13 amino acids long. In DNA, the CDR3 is TGTGCCAGCAGTCAGGGGGCGTTGTCTGAAGCTTTCTTT. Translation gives CASSQGALSEAFF.

This chain's CDR3 is CASSPYGTVDYEQYF. DNA of the CDR3: TGTGCCAGCAGTCCCTACGGGACAGTAGACTACGAGCAGTACTTC. This chain links TRBV28 with TRBJ2-7; 7 bases map to TRBD1. Germline V gene data show CDR1 as MDHEN and CDR2 as SYDVKM. The CDR3 runs to 15 residues. V shed 5 bases, J shed 3 bases, and the junction held 10 bases outside the gene matches.

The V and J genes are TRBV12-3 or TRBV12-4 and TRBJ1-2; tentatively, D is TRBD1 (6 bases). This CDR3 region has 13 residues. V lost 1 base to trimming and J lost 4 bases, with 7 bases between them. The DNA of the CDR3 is TGTGCCAGCAGTTTAGGGGGGCTCTATGGCTACACCTTC. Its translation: CASSLGGLYGYTF.

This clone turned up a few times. The CDR3 nucleotides read TGTGCCAGCAGCCGGACAGGGGGATGGGAAAAACTGTTTTTT. It encodes CASSRTGGWEKLFF. V gene TRBV27 combines with J gene TRBJ1-4, with 10 positions matching TRBD1. The CDR3 loop spans 14 amino acids. J gave up 8 bases and V 6 bases, and 6 bases lay outside the gene matches. Germline V gives CDR1 MNHEY, CDR2 SMNVEV (reference sequence).

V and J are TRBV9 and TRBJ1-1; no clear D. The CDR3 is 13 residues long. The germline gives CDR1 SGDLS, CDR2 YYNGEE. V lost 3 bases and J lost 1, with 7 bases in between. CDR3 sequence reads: CASSAQKNTEAFF. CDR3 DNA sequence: TGTGCCAGCAGCGCGCAGAAGAACACTGAAGCTTTCTTT.